This TCR beta chain appears in the sequencing data of a study of T-cell reconstitution after alpha-beta-depleted transplantation in children (dated by TCRdb to the mid-2010s). General notes on the study: T-cell immune reconstitution after TCRalphabeta/CD19-depleted allogeneic hematopoietic cell transplantation in children was quantitatively tracked in the study by means of TCR repertoire profiling.

This clonotype was counted ten times or more. Its cognate antigen has yet to be identified. The sample holds no much larger clone one base away, and base qualities are not on file. Library preparation employed PCR. The reads were generated on an Illumina HiSeq 2500. TCR library preparation used molecular barcoding, with unique molecular identifiers applied to normalize quantification of the TCRbeta repertoire. The public reads were quality trimmed at Q25 with fastp and then assembled into clones with MiXCR by TCRdb, keeping productive beta chains. Merged by CDR3 protein, the rows form single entries marked with the most common genes and DNA. This sample is represented by over 550,000 distinct CDR3 sequences; over 9.5% of them were singletons. Roughly 4% of the sample is taken by the ten largest. This TCR was recovered from a human donor who donated a stem cell graft to a child with acute myeloid leukemia. The sample here was PBMCs from the stem cell graft donor, taken from the stem cell graft.

CDR3 loop: CASRLSAPDRGLRGPHQPQHF. The nucleotide sequence reads as follows: TGTGCCAGCAGACTTTCAGCCCCCGACAGGGGCCTTAGGGGTCCCCATCAGCCCCAGCATTTT. The chain uses TRBV28 and TRBJ1-5; TRBD1 aligns with 8 central bases. V has 6 bases trimmed and J has 5 bases trimmed; junction bases matching no gene number 27. The CDR3 sequence holds 21 residues, the cysteine and phenylalanine included. Only CDR3 DNA remains: 63 bases, in frame from the first base. The CDR1 and CDR2 encoded by the germline V gene are MDHEN and SYDVKM.